Shown below are 2 T cell receptor beta chains from a single sample sequenced in a study of cytomegalovirus exposure and HLA in healthy donors. Sequenced by immunoSEQ multiplex PCR; TCRdb stores in-frame clones only, minus some. The sample carries around 160,000 clones, about 90% recorded once. Sequencing was done on a sample of PBMCs. The origin of the receptors is a woman between 18 and 30 years old in good health and CMV-seropositive.

The chain joins TRBV28 to TRBJ2-7; 8 nucleotides match TRBD1. The CDR3 length is 13 residues. With V trimmed by 4 bases and J by 3 bases, 2 bases remained unmatched. From germline, CDR1 is MDHEN and CDR2 SYDVKM. The CDR3 region has the DNA TGTGCCAGCAGTTGGGGACAGGTCTACGAGCAGTACTTC. Its translation is CASSWGQVYEQYF.

This clone was recorded once. This chain links TRBV5-1 with TRBJ2-1, with TRBD2 as a possible D gene (5 bases). Per germline, CDR1 SGHRS and CDR2 YFSETQ. Between the trimmed V and J ends, which lost 3 bases and 4 bases, there was a span of 14 bases. The CDR3 extends over 15 amino acids. CDR3 in amino acids: CASSSGVGEYNEQFF. CDR3 nucleotide sequence: TGCGCCAGCAGCTCCGGGGTCGGGGAATACAATGAGCAGTTCTTC.